These T cell receptor beta chains were read from a single sample in a study of cytomegalovirus exposure and HLA in healthy donors. Libraries were prepared by immunoSEQ multiplex PCR; TCRdb keeps only in-frame clonotypes and omits some of them. This repertoire includes tens of thousands of clones. Sample: PBMCs. These receptors all come from a woman aged 60 to 75 in good health and CMV-seronegative. Each CDR3 is given with its conserved first and last residue. A D gene is named only where the DNA matches it firmly.

>TRBV5-1|TRBD2|TRBJ2-1
CASSRTSETYNEQFF
TGCGCCAGCAGCCGAACTAGCGAAACGTACAATGAGCAGTTCTTC
>TRBV29-1|TRBD2|TRBJ2-4
CSVAPGGDIQYF
TGCAGCGTTGCACCGGGGGGGGACATTCAGTACTTC
>TRBV7-6|.|TRBJ2-3
CASSLGSAGVDTQYF
TGTGCCAGCAGCTTAGGATCGGCAGGGGTAGATACGCAGTATTTT
>TRBV5-1|.|TRBJ2-2
CASSLTGTGELFF
TGCGCCAGCAGCTTGACAGGCACCGGGGAGCTGTTTTTT
>TRBV18|TRBD2|TRBJ2-1
CASSPLRGRDSYNEQFF
TGTGCCAGCTCCCCTCTTCGCGGGAGGGACTCCTACAATGAGCAGTTCTTC
>TRBV18|TRBD2|TRBJ2-7
CASSPPTLAGVEQYF
TGTGCCAGCTCACCACCGACCCTAGCGGGAGTTGAGCAGTACTTC
>TRBV20-1|TRBD1|TRBJ1-2
CSAGTGDGYTF
TGCAGTGCTGGGACAGGGGATGGCTACACCTTC
>TRBV27|TRBD2|TRBJ2-7
CASSMERGYEQYF
TGTGCCAGCAGTATGGAGCGGGGCTACGAGCAGTACTTC
>TRBV18|TRBD2|TRBJ2-3
CASQTSGRSTDTQYF
TGTGCCAGCCAGACTAGCGGGAGGAGCACAGATACGCAGTATTTT
>TRBV19|TRBD1|TRBJ1-5
CASSAGQGDRTQHF
TGTGCCAGTAGTGCGGGTCAGGGGGATCGAACCCAGCATTTT
>TRBV7-9|TRBD1|TRBJ2-3
CASSSPGTESTDTQYF
TGTGCCAGCAGCTCGCCCGGGACAGAGAGCACAGATACGCAGTATTTT
>TRBV5-1|.|TRBJ1-4
CASSLEGQGEKLFF
TGCGCCAGCAGCTTGGAGGGGCAGGGTGAAAAACTGTTTTTT
>TRBV7-8|.|TRBJ2-7
CASSQGRAGSEQYF
TGTGCCAGCAGCCAGGGGAGGGCCGGCTCCGAGCAGTACTTC
>TRBV19|TRBD1|TRBJ1-3
CASSQGADGNTIYF
TGTGCCAGTTCTCAGGGGGCAGACGGAAACACCATATATTTT
>TRBV5-3|.|TRBJ1-5
CARGKPGRGIGDSNQPQHF
TGTGCCAGAGGAAAACCAGGGAGGGGAATCGGCGATAGCAATCAGCCCCAGCATTTT
>TRBV19|.|TRBJ1-1
CASGGGSEAFF
TGTGCCAGTGGGGGGGGGTCTGAAGCTTTCTTT
>TRBV7-8|TRBD1|TRBJ1-3
CASSSTGTLSGNTIYF
TGTGCCAGCAGCTCGACAGGGACTCTCTCTGGAAACACCATATATTTT
>TRBV7-9|.|TRBJ1-4
CASSKAPSTNEKLFF
TGTGCCAGCAGTAAAGCCCCGTCAACTAATGAAAAACTGTTTTTT
>TRBV23-1|TRBD1|TRBJ1-1
CASSQSTPRTGGTEAFF
TGCGCCAGCAGTCAATCCACCCCGCGGACAGGGGGTACTGAAGCTTTCTTT